This is a list of T cell receptor beta chains from one sample in a study of T cells in Graves' hyperthyroidism and ophthalmopathy. From the multiplex PCR reads, TCRdb called clonotypes with MiXCR, one entry per CDR3 protein. The sample consists of a few hundred thousand distinct CDR3 sequences, approximately 17% of them appearing once. The specimen was blood. The receptor set was obtained from a man between 18 and 35 years old with Graves' ophthalmopathy. Both conserved end residues are part of each CDR3. The order of the fields is clone size, D gene, J gene, V gene, CDR3 DNA, CDR3 protein. The D gene is left open where the match is weak. Clone size is not always given. Where it is, it says once, few, many or a class for expanded clones.

>few|NA|TRBJ2-7|TRBV28
TGTGCCAGCAGCCTTGGACGGCTTGGGGAGCAGTACTTC
CASSLGRLGEQYF
>many|TRBD1|TRBJ1-2|TRBV12-3/TRBV12-4
TGTGCCAGCGGACACAGGGGCGGCTATGGCTACACCTTC
CASGHRGGYGYTF
>many|NA|TRBJ2-5|TRBV7-3
TGTGCCAGCAGCCGGGGGACTGGTGAGACCCAGTACTTC
CASSRGTGETQYF
>many|NA|TRBJ1-1|TRBV28
TGTGCCAGCAGCCCCCACCGGGACAAGTCTGAAGCTTTCTTT
CASSPHRDKSEAFF
>NA|NA|TRBJ2-7|TRBV27
TGTGCCAGCAGTTTATCGGTTCAGCGTAACGAGCAGTACTTC
CASSLSVQRNEQYF
>NA|TRBD1|TRBJ1-5|TRBV5-5
TGTGCCAGCAGGCGACAGGGGGCAGATCAGCCCCAGCATTTT
CASRRQGADQPQHF
>NA|NA|TRBJ2-1|TRBV7-3
TGTGCCAGCAGCCCTCAGCGGGACAGTCTCCGGGGGCAGTTCTTC
CASSPQRDSLRGQFF
>few|TRBD2|TRBJ2-7|TRBV19
TGTGCCAGTAGTATAGGACTAGCGGGGCTCTACGAGCAGTACTTC
CASSIGLAGLYEQYF
>many|TRBD2|TRBJ2-7|TRBV10-1
TGCGCCAGCAGCCGAGCGGGGGGCGAGCAGTACTTC
CASSRAGGEQYF
>NA|NA|TRBJ1-1|TRBV12-3/TRBV12-4
TGTGCCAGCAGTTTAGCGGGAGGACAGCTAAACACTGAAGCTTTCTTT
CASSLAGGQLNTEAFF
>NA|NA|TRBJ2-1|TRBV28
TGTGCCAGCAGCCCCCAGGGGTTTAGCGGTTACAATGAGCAGTTCTTC
CASSPQGFSGYNEQFF
>NA|TRBD2|TRBJ2-3|TRBV6-1
TGTGCCAGCAGTGACTCCGGCGGGGGGGCCGGGACAGATACGCAGTATTTT
CASSDSGGGAGTDTQYF
>few|NA|TRBJ2-6|TRBV12-3/TRBV12-4
TGTGCCAGCAGCGGGATCTCTGACTCTGGGGCCAACGTCCTGACTTTC
CASSGISDSGANVLTF
>many|NA|TRBJ2-7|TRBV5-1
TGCGCCAGCTACCCAACTTGGCCCCCCTACGAGCAGTACTTC
CASYPTWPPYEQYF
>many|TRBD2|TRBJ2-3|TRBV11-2
TGTGCCAGCAGCTTCAAGGTCTACCTAGCGGGGCACACAGATACGCAGTATTTT
CASSFKVYLAGHTDTQYF
>few|NA|TRBJ1-2|TRBV3-1
TGTGCCAGCACACACAGCGTCGCCTTTCAGAGAGGCTACACCTTC
CASTHSVAFQRGYTF
>few|TRBD1|TRBJ1-4|TRBV2
TGTGCCAGTAAGGGACAGACTGAAAAACTGTTTTTT
CASKGQTEKLFF
>many|TRBD1|TRBJ2-3|TRBV12-3/TRBV12-4
TGTGCCAGCAGCCCCAATACAGGGGGGACAGATACGCAGTATTTT
CASSPNTGGTDTQYF
>few|NA|TRBJ2-1|TRBV6-1
TGTGCCAGCAGTGACGGTGGGTCCTCATCCAGTTACAATGAGCAGTTCTTC
CASSDGGSSSSYNEQFF
>NA|NA|TRBJ2-7|TRBV2
TGTGCCAGCACCCTCGACTCGAGCTCCTACGAGCAGTACTTC
CASTLDSSSYEQYF
>NA|NA|TRBJ2-7|TRBV5-1
TGCGCCAGCAGCTCGTGGGGTACCACCTACGAGCAGTACTTC
CASSSWGTTYEQYF
>many|TRBD1|TRBJ2-4|TRBV28
TGTGCCAGCAGCTCCCTAATATCCGGGACAGCCGATAACATTCAGTACTTC
CASSSLISGTADNIQYF
>many|NA|TRBJ1-5|TRBV6-1
TGTGCCAGCAGACCCGTGGACAGAGCGATTAGCAATCAGCCCCAGCATTTT
CASRPVDRAISNQPQHF
>NA|TRBD1|TRBJ1-6|TRBV3-1
TGTGCCACCGGGACAGGGGCGTATTCACCCCTCCACTTT
CATGTGAYSPLHF
>NA|NA|TRBJ2-7|TRBV28
TGTGCCAGCCTAAGAAGCGATATCTCCTACGAGCAGTACTTC
CASLRSDISYEQYF
>many|NA|TRBJ2-2|TRBV3-1
TGTGCCAGCAGCCAAGAGGCGCAGGATTCGATAACCGGGGAGCTGTTTTTT
CASSQEAQDSITGELFF
>few|NA|TRBJ1-5|TRBV19
TGTGCCAGTAGCCCTAAGGGTAGCAATCAGCCCCAGCATTTT
CASSPKGSNQPQHF
>many|TRBD1|TRBJ1-1|TRBV15
TGTGCCACCAGCAGAGGCGAGGACCAGGGGGCGAACACTGAAGCTTTCTTT
CATSRGEDQGANTEAFF
>NA|TRBD2|TRBJ2-2|TRBV5-1
TGCGCCAGCAGCTTGTCGTTGCGGGGGGCCTTCGGGGAGCTGTTTTTT
CASSLSLRGAFGELFF
>many|NA|TRBJ1-1|TRBV28
TGTGCCAGCAGTTACCAGGTTGCTCGTTCGGGGGCCACTGAAGCTTTCTTT
CASSYQVARSGATEAFF
>many|NA|TRBJ1-1|TRBV3-1
TGTGCCAGCAGCCAAAGAACAGGGTCCTTGAGCACTGAAGCTTTCTTT
CASSQRTGSLSTEAFF
>many|NA|TRBJ2-2|TRBV6-1
TGTGCCAGCAGTTATGCGCAGGGTCCCGGGGAGCTGTTTTTT
CASSYAQGPGELFF
>many|TRBD1|TRBJ2-1|TRBV11-2
TGTGCCAGCAGCTTAACAGGGGTAGTTGGGGAGCAGTTCTTC
CASSLTGVVGEQFF
>NA|TRBD1|TRBJ1-2|TRBV9
TGTGCCAGCAGCGCGACCGGGACAGGGGGCGCAACGGGAGGCTACACCTTC
CASSATGTGGATGGYTF
>few|NA|TRBJ2-7|TRBV10-3
TGTGCCATCAGTGAGTCTAACAGTTACGAGCAGTACTTC
CAISESNSYEQYF
>NA|TRBD2|TRBJ2-5|TRBV19
TGTGCCAGTACCCCTATAGCGGGGGGCGGAGGGGAGACCCAGTACTTC
CASTPIAGGGGETQYF
>many|TRBD1|TRBJ2-7|TRBV10-3
TGTGCCATCGCCGGCGGGCAGGGGGAGTTCTACGAGCAGTACTTC
CAIAGGQGEFYEQYF
>NA|NA|TRBJ2-1|TRBV24-1
TGTGCCACCAGGGGGAGCTCCTACAATGAGCAGTTCTTC
CATRGSSYNEQFF
>NA|TRBD1|TRBJ1-2|TRBV6-2/TRBV6-3
TGTGCCAGCAACCTCAGGGGGCGGGGTGGCTACACCTTC
CASNLRGRGGYTF
>NA|TRBD1|TRBJ1-5|TRBV6-1
TGTGCCAGCAGTCACGAGACAGGGGGCCGTCAGCCCCAGCATTTT
CASSHETGGRQPQHF
>NA|TRBD2|TRBJ2-4|TRBV3-1
TGTGCCAGCAGCCCCAGCGGGATCGCCGACATTCAGTACTTC
CASSPSGIADIQYF
>few|NA|TRBJ1-1|TRBV29-1
TGCAGCCCCGGACAGAGTACTGAAGCTTTCTTT
CSPGQSTEAFF
>NA|NA|TRBJ2-3|TRBV6-1
TGTGCCAGCAGCCAGTCCGGGAGCCACACAGATACGCAGTATTTT
CASSQSGSHTDTQYF
>NA|NA|TRBJ2-1|TRBV27
TGTGCCAGCAACTCCAGGACGGATGAGCAGTTCTTC
CASNSRTDEQFF
>NA|NA|TRBJ2-7|TRBV20-1
TGCAGTGCTAGGGCCGGCGGGGATTACGAGCAGTACTTC
CSARAGGDYEQYF
>many|NA|TRBJ1-3|TRBV28
TGTGCCAGTGCGGGGCAGGGGATTCGAAACACCATATATTTT
CASAGQGIRNTIYF
>many|NA|TRBJ1-2|TRBV20-1
TGCAGTGGGGTGGACCCCGCCTATGGCTACACCTTC
CSGVDPAYGYTF
>many|NA|TRBJ1-1|TRBV10-3
TGTGCCATCAGTGAGTCCAGTGAGACTGAAGCTTTCTTT
CAISESSETEAFF